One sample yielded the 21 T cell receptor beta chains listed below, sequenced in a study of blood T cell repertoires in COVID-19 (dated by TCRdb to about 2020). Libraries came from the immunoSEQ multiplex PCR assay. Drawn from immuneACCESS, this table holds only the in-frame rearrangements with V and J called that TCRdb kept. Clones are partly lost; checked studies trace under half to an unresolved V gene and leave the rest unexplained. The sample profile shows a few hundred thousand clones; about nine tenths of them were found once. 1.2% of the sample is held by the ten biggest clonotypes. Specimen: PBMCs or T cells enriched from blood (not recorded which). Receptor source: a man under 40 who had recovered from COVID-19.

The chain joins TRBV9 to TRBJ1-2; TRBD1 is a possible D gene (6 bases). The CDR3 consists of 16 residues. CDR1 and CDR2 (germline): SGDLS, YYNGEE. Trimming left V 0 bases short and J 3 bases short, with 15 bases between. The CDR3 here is CASSVDRAGSYYGYTF. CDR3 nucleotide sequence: TGTGCCAGCAGCGTAGACAGGGCAGGGTCATACTATGGCTACACCTTC.

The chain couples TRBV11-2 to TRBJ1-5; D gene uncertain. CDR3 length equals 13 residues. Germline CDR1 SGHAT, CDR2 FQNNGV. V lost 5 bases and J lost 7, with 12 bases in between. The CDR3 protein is CASSTEVSQPQHF. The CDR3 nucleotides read TGTGCCAGCAGCACAGAAGTCAGCCAGCCCCAGCATTTT.

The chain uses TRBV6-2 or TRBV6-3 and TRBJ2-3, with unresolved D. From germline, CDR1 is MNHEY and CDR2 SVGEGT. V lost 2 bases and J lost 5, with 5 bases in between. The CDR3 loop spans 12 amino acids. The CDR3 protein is CASSYPVDTQYF. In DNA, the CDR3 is TGTGCCAGCAGTTACCCGGTAGATACGCAGTATTTT.

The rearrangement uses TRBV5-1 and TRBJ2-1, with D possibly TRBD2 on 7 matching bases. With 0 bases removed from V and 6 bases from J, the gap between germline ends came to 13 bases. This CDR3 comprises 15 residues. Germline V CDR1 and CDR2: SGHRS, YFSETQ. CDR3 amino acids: CASSLGGGATNEQFF. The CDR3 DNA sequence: TGCGCCAGCAGCTTGGGTGGGGGGGCAACCAATGAGCAGTTCTTC.

CDR3 sequence (DNA): TGTGCCGCAGGGACTAGCGGACTCTCCTACGAGCAGTACTTC. This translates into CAAGTSGLSYEQYF. The rearrangement uses TRBV28 and TRBJ2-7, with 11 positions matching TRBD2. The germline gives CDR1 MDHEN, CDR2 SYDVKM. V lost 11 bases, J lost 0 bases, and 6 bases stayed unmatched. The CDR3 runs to 14 residues. The full variable domain, completed using reference TRBV28 and TRBJ2-7, is DVKVTQSSRYLVKRTGEKVFLECVQDMDHENMFWYRQDPGLGLRLIYFSYDVKMKEKGDIPEGYSVSREKKERFSLILESASTNQTSMYLCAAGTSGLSYEQYFGPGTRLTVT.

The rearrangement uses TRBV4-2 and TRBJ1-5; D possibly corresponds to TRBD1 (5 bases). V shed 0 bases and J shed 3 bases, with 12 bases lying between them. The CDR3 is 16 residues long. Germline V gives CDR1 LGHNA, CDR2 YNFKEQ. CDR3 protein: CASSQDLKGSNQPQHF. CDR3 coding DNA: TGTGCCAGCAGCCAAGATCTCAAGGGGTCCAATCAGCCCCAGCATTTT.

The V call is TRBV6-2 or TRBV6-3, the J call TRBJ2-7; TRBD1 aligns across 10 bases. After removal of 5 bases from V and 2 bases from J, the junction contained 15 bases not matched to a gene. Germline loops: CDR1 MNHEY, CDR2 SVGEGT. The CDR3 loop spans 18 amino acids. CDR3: CASSLRPGQGPPPYEQYF. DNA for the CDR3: TGTGCCAGCAGTCTACGACCGGGACAGGGGCCACCCCCCTACGAGCAGTACTTC.

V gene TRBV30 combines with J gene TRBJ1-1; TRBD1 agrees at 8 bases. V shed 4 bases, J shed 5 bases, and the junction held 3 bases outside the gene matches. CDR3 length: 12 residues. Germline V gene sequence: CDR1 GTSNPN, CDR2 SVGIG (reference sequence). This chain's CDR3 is CAWKQGGTEAFF. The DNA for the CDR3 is TGTGCCTGGAAACAGGGGGGGACTGAAGCTTTCTTT. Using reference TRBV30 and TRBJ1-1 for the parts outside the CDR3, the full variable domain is SQTIHQWPATLVQPVGSPLSLECTVEGTSNPNLYWYRQAAGRGLQLLFYSVGIGQISSEVPQNLSASRPQDRQFILSSKKLLLSDSGFYLCAWKQGGTEAFFGQGTRLTVV.

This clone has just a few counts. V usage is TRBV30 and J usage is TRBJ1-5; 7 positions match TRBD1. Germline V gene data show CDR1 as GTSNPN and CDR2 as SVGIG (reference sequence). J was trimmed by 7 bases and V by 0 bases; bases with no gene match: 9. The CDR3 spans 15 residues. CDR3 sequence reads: CAWSVRDREYQPQHF. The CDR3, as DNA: TGTGCCTGGAGTGTACGTGACAGGGAGTACCAGCCCCAGCATTTT.

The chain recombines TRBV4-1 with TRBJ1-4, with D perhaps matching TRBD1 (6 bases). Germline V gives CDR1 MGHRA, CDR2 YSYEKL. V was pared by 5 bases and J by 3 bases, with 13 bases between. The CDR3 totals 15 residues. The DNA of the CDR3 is TGCGCCAGCAGCACAACAGGGATGTCTAATGAAAAACTGTTTTTT. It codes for CASSTTGMSNEKLFF.

CDR3 sequence (DNA): TGTGCCAGCAGTTTACTGGGGACAGGGCCTGGGGAGCAGTACTTC. Its translation: CASSLLGTGPGEQYF. The chain carries TRBV28 and TRBJ2-7; 9 positions match TRBD1. V lost 2 bases and J lost 7; bases outside the gene matches: 9. This CDR3 is built from 15 residues. Per the germline V gene, CDR1 is MDHEN and CDR2 is SYDVKM. Full variable domain (remainder filled in from reference TRBV28 and TRBJ2-7): DVKVTQSSRYLVKRTGEKVFLECVQDMDHENMFWYRQDPGLGLRLIYFSYDVKMKEKGDIPEGYSVSREKKERFSLILESASTNQTSMYLCASSLLGTGPGEQYFGPGTRLTVT.

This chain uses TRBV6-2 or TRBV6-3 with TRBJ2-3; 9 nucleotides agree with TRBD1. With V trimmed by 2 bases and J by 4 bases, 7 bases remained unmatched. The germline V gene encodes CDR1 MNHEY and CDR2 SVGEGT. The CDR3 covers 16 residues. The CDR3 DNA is TGTGCCAGCAGTTACCCCGACAGGGGGGCGTCAGATACGCAGTATTTT. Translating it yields CASSYPDRGASDTQYF.

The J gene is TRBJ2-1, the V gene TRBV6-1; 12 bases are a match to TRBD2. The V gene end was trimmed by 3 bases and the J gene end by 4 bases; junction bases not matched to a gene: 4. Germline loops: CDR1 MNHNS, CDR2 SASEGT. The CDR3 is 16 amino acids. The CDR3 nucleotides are TGTGCCAGCAGTGATTCTAGCGGGGGGGTTTACAATGAGCAGTTCTTC. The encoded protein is CASSDSSGGVYNEQFF.

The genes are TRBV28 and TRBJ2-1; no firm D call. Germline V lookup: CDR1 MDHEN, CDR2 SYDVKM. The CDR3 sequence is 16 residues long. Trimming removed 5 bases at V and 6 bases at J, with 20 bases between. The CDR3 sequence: CASSHRLRQATNEQFF. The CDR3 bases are TGTGCCAGCAGTCACCGCCTAAGACAAGCCACCAATGAGCAGTTCTTC.

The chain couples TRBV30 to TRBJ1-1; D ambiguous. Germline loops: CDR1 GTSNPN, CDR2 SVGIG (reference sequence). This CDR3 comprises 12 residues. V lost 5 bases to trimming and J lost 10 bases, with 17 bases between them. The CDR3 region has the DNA TGTGCCTGGGGGCCCTACTTTTCTCCAGCTTTCTTT. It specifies CAWGPYFSPAFF.

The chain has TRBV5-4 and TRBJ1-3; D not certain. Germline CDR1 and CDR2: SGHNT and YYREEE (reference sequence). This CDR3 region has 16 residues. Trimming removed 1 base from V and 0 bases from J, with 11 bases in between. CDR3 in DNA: TGTGCCAGCAGCTTGTATCAGGCCGGCTCTGGAAACACCATATATTTT. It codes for CASSLYQAGSGNTIYF.

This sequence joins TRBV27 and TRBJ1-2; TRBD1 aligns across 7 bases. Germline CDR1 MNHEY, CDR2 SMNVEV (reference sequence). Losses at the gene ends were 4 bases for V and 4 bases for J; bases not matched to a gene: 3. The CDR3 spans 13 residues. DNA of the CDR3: TGTGCCAGCAGTTCGACAGGGCTCTATGGCTACACCTTC. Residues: CASSSTGLYGYTF.

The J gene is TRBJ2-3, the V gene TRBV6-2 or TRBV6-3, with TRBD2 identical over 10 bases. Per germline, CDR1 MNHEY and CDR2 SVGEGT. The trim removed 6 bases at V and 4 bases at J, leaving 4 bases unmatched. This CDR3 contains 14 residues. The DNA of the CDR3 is TGTGCCAGCAGCAGGACTAGCGGCCCAGATACGCAGTATTTT. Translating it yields CASSRTSGPDTQYF.

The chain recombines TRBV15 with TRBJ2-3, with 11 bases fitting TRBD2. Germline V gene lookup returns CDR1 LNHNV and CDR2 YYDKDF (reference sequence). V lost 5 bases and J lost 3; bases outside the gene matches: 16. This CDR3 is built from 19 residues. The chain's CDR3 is CATSPSPLVAGGRTDTQYF. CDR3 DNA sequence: TGTGCCACCAGCCCATCCCCCCTGGTAGCGGGGGGGCGGACAGATACGCAGTATTTT. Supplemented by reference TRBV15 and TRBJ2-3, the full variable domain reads DAMVIQNPRYQVTQFGKPVTLSCSQTLNHNVMYWYQQKSSQAPKLLFHYYDKDFNNEADTPDNFQSRRPNTSFCFLDIRSPGLGDTAMYLCATSPSPLVAGGRTDTQYFGPGTRLTVL.

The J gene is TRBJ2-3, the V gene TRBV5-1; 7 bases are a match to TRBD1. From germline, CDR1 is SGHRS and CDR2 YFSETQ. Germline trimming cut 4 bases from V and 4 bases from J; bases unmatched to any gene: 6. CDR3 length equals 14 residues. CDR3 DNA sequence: TGCGCCAGCAGCCTAAGACAGGGCCCAGATACGCAGTATTTT. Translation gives CASSLRQGPDTQYF.

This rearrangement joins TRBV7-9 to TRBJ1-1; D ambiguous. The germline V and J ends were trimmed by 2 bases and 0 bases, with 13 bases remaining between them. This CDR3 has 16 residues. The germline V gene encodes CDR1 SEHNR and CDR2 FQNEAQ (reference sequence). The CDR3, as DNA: TGTGCCAGCAGCTTAAAGCGGAACCTAATGAACACTGAAGCTTTCTTT. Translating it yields CASSLKRNLMNTEAFF.